This T cell receptor (beta chain) comes out of a study of cytomegalovirus exposure and HLA in healthy donors. With 60 Vbeta and 13 Jbeta primers, the PCR was carried out. Sequencing was performed with immunoSEQ multiplex PCR; in TCRdb, only in-frame clones are kept and a portion is missing. Of 200,000 to 250,000 clones in the sample, 65% to 90% were seen once. Germline V lookup: CDR1 LNHNV, CDR2 YYDKDF (reference sequence). This CDR3 is 15 amino acids long. The ends lost 0 bases at V and 8 bases at J; junction bases unmatched: 5. The sequence derives from a girl between 5 and 17 years old in good health and CMV-seronegative. The chain employs TRBV15 and TRBJ1-4; TRBD1 matches at 8 bases. The sample was PBMCs. As DNA, the CDR3 is TGTGCCACCAGCAGAGATCAGGGGGCAGCAGAAAAACTGTTTTTT. Translation: CATSRDQGAAEKLFF.